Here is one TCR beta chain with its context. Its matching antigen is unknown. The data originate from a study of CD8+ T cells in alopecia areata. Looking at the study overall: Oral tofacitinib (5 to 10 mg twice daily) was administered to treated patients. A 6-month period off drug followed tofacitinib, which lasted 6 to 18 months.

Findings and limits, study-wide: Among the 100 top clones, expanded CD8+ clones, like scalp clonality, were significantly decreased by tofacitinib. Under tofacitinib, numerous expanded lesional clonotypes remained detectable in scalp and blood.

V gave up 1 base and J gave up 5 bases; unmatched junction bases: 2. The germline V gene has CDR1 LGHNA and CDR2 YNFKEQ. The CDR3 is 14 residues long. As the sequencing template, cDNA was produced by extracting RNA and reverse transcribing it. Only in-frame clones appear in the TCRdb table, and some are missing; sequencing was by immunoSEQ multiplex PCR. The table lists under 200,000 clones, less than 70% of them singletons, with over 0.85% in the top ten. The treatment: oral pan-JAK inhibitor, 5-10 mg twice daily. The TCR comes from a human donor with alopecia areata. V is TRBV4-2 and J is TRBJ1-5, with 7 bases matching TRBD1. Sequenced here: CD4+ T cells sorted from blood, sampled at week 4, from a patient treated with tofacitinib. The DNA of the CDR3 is TGTGCCAGCAGCCAAGGGACAGGTCATCAGCCCCAGCATTTT. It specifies CASSQGTGHQPQHF.